Following are 29 T cell receptor beta chains from one sample sequenced in a study of blood T cell repertoires in COVID-19. The table came from immunoSEQ multiplex PCR; TCRdb's copy has only in-frame clones and leaves some out. The data show about 92,000 clones, over 70% seen once. The material sequenced was peripheral blood. The receptors come from a man aged 50-60 years who had recovered from COVID-19.

The V gene is TRBV9, the J gene TRBJ1-2; tentatively, D is TRBD1 (6 bases). The CDR3 totals 15 residues. Germline V gives CDR1 SGDLS, CDR2 YYNGEE. V was pared by 0 bases and J by 0 bases, with 9 bases between. The CDR3 DNA follows: TGTGCCAGCAGCGTAGTAGCAGGGGCTAACTATGGCTACACCTTC. Translation: CASSVVAGANYGYTF.

This clone occurred a few times. V and J are TRBV5-1 and TRBJ1-1; 11 nucleotides agree with TRBD1. Germline V CDR1 and CDR2: SGHRS, YFSETQ. The ends lost 2 bases at V and 4 bases at J; junction bases unmatched: 10. The CDR3 is 17 residues long. In nucleotides, the CDR3 is TGCGCCAGCAGCTTAGGGATCCGGGACAGGGGGGGCACTGAAGCTTTCTTT. It translates to CASSLGIRDRGGTEAFF.

The CDR3 loop is CATSRDQGMAYEQYF. CDR3 coding DNA: TGTGCCACCAGCAGAGATCAGGGGATGGCCTACGAGCAGTACTTC. The chain employs TRBV15 and TRBJ2-7; the D gene is possibly TRBD1 (6 bases). CDR1 and CDR2 (germline): LNHNV, YYDKDF (reference sequence). The germline V and J ends were trimmed by 0 bases and 2 bases, with 11 bases remaining between them. The CDR3 has 15 amino acids.

Only a few counts were recorded for this clone. This sequence joins TRBV6-4 and TRBJ1-6; D possibly corresponds to TRBD1 (5 bases). Germline V CDR1 and CDR2: MRHNA, SNTAGT. The germline V and J ends were trimmed by 6 bases and 7 bases, with 13 bases remaining between them. The CDR3 totals 14 residues. The CDR3 DNA reads as TGTGCCAGCAGCGGAAATCCAGGGAATTCACCCCTCCACTTT. This codes for CASSGNPGNSPLHF.

The sample holds one count of this clone. V and J are TRBV6-2 or TRBV6-3 and TRBJ2-3; possible D gene TRBD2, 6 bases. The length of the CDR3 is 15 residues. Germline V gene lookup returns CDR1 MNHEY and CDR2 SVGEGT. Trimming stripped 5 bases from V and 9 bases from J, with 21 bases between. CDR3 loop: CASSRPTSYQGTQYF. CDR3 coding DNA: TGTGCCAGCAGTCGACCGACTAGTTATCAGGGAACGCAGTATTTT.

This chain links TRBV10-3 with TRBJ1-6; D is undetermined. Trimming removed 1 base from V and 7 bases from J, with 5 bases in between. There are 13 residues in the CDR3. CDR1 and CDR2 from the germline V gene are ENHRY and SYGVKD. The CDR3: CAISELENSPLHF. The CDR3 coding sequence is TGTGCCATCAGTGAGTTAGAGAATTCACCCCTCCACTTT.

V and J are TRBV30 and TRBJ1-5; D not resolved. The CDR3 is 15 residues long. Looked up from germline, CDR1 is GTSNPN and CDR2 is SVGIG (reference sequence). V lost 2 bases and J 0 bases, leaving 11 bases between the germline ends. The CDR3 coding sequence is TGTGCCTGGAGTTTTTCGGGGTATAGCAATCAGCCCCAGCATTTT. It codes for CAWSFSGYSNQPQHF.

This chain joins TRBV9 and TRBJ2-2; 13 bases align to TRBD2. CDR1 is SGDLS, CDR2 YYNGEE, per germline. CDR3 length equals 17 residues. J gave up 3 bases and V 3 bases, and 5 bases lay outside the gene matches. Written as DNA, the CDR3 is TGTGCCAGCAGCGCCTTACTAGCGGGAGGGGACACCGGGGAGCTGTTTTTT. This encodes CASSALLAGGDTGELFF.

This clone appeared a few times. The chain couples TRBV3-1 (or the pseudogene TRBV3-2) to TRBJ1-1; a possible D gene is TRBD1 (6 bases). The CDR3 contains 14 residues. V lost 5 bases to trimming and J lost 0 bases, with 10 bases between them. Germline loops: CDR1 LGHDT, CDR2 YNNKEL (reference sequence). CDR3 sequence reads: CASSGGSMNTEAFF. The CDR3, as DNA: TGTGCCAGCAGCGGGGGCAGTATGAACACTGAAGCTTTCTTT.

This clone was observed once. CDR3 in amino acids: CASSYKDRGLGGYTF. CDR3 in DNA: TGTGCCAGCAGTTATAAGGACAGGGGGCTTGGTGGCTACACCTTC. V usage is TRBV28 and J usage is TRBJ1-2, with 11 bases lining up with TRBD1. Germline values: CDR1 MDHEN, CDR2 SYDVKM. Losses at the gene ends were 4 bases for V and 7 bases for J; bases not matched to a gene: 8. There are 15 residues in the CDR3.

This chain connects TRBV24-1 to TRBJ2-5; 8 bases line up with TRBD1. After removal of 3 bases from V and 4 bases from J, the junction contained 6 bases not matched to a gene. The CDR3 consists of 15 residues. The germline gives CDR1 KGHDR, CDR2 SFDVKD. The CDR3 sequence is CATSDVNDRGETQYF. CDR3 DNA: TGTGCCACCAGTGATGTGAACGACAGGGGAGAGACCCAGTACTTC.

A few counts support this clone. This chain links TRBV27 with TRBJ2-5, with 11 bases lining up with TRBD2. Germline V lookup: CDR1 MNHEY, CDR2 SMNVEV (reference sequence). The V segment lost 6 bases and the J segment 8 bases; nucleotides outside the gene matches: 8. This CDR3 has 14 residues. CDR3 residues: CASRPSLAGGTQYF. CDR3 in DNA: TGTGCCAGCAGGCCTTCCCTAGCGGGAGGTACCCAGTACTTC.

The J gene is TRBJ1-1, the V gene TRBV29-1; D may be TRBD1 (6 bases). Germline CDR1 SQVTM, CDR2 ANQGSEA. Trimming removed 6 bases from V and 2 bases from J, with 13 bases in between. The CDR3 contains 13 residues. For the CDR3, the DNA is TGCAGCGTCTCTAGGGGGACAAACACTGAAGCTTTCTTT. Encoded protein: CSVSRGTNTEAFF. Full variable domain (remainder filled in from reference TRBV29-1 and TRBJ1-1): SAVISQKPSRDICQRGTSLTIQCQVDSQVTMMFWYRQQPGQSLTLIATANQGSEATYESGFVIDKFPISRPNLTFSTLTVSNMSPEDSSIYLCSVSRGTNTEAFFGQGTRLTVV.

This sequence joins TRBV18 and TRBJ1-1, with a tentative D call TRBD1 (6 bases). Trimming removed 2 bases from V and 0 bases from J, with 10 bases in between. Germline CDR1 is KGHSH and CDR2 is LQKENI. CDR3 length equals 15 residues. The CDR3 here is CASSPRTDMNTEAFF. CDR3 DNA sequence: TGTGCCAGCTCACCAAGGACAGACATGAACACTGAAGCTTTCTTT.

This chain uses TRBV30 with TRBJ2-4, with TRBD1 matching 7 bases. The CDR3 consists of 15 residues. Germline V gene sequence: CDR1 GTSNPN, CDR2 SVGIG (reference sequence). V dropped 2 bases and J dropped 1; count of bases not matched to a gene: 5. The CDR3 is CAWSYLDRAKNIQYF. CDR3 nucleotides: TGTGCCTGGAGTTACCTGGACAGGGCCAAAAACATTCAGTACTTC. Supplemented by reference TRBV30 and TRBJ2-4, the full variable domain reads SQTIHQWPATLVQPVGSPLSLECTVEGTSNPNLYWYRQAAGRGLQLLFYSVGIGQISSEVPQNLSASRPQDRQFILSSKKLLLSDSGFYLCAWSYLDRAKNIQYFGAGTRLSVL.

This clone was counted a single time. This rearrangement joins TRBV10-3 to TRBJ2-7; no clear D. The ends were cut back, 0 bases at V and 3 bases at J, with 6 bases in the middle. CDR3 size: 13 residues. Germline CDR1 is ENHRY and CDR2 is SYGVKD. CDR3 bases: TGTGCCATCAGTGAGTCAAGAGGCTACGAGCAGTACTTC. Its translation is CAISESRGYEQYF.

This chain joins TRBV3-1 (or the pseudogene TRBV3-2) and TRBJ2-2; weak D call: TRBD2 (5 bases). The CDR3 has 14 residues. V dropped 6 bases and J dropped 6 bases, with 14 bases sitting between them. Germline values: CDR1 LGHDT, CDR2 YNNKEL (reference sequence). CDR3: CASSMEESAGELFF. The CDR3 nucleotides are TGTGCCAGCAGTATGGAGGAGTCCGCCGGGGAGCTGTTTTTT.

This clone was seen only a few times. The rearrangement joins TRBV9 to TRBJ2-7; 10 positions match TRBD1. This CDR3 is built from 13 residues. Germline CDR1 reads SGDLS; CDR2 reads YYNGEE. Unmatched junction bases numbered 2, after V lost 4 bases and J lost 4 bases. The CDR3 region has the DNA TGTGCCAGCAGCTCGGGACAGGGGTACGAGCAGTACTTC. It is translated as CASSSGQGYEQYF.

V gene TRBV2 combines with J gene TRBJ2-1; tentative D call: TRBD1 (6 bases). The CDR3 totals 14 residues. Trimming stripped 3 bases from V and 9 bases from J, with 15 bases between. Looked up from germline, CDR1 is SNHLY and CDR2 is FYNNEI. The CDR3 DNA follows: TGTGCCAGCAGTGACCATGGGACATCGGGTGAGCAGTTCTTC. It specifies CASSDHGTSGEQFF. Combining the CDR3 with reference TRBV2 and TRBJ2-1 gives the whole variable domain EPEVTQTPSHQVTQMGQEVILRCVPISNHLYFYWYRQILGQKVEFLVSFYNNEISEKSEIFDDQFSVERPDGSNFTLKIRSTKLEDSAMYFCASSDHGTSGEQFFGPGTRLTVL.

The chain links TRBV6-1 to TRBJ1-3; D call uncertain. The CDR3 is made up of 15 amino acids. Germline-derived CDR1 and CDR2 are MNHNS and SASEGT. The germline V and J ends were trimmed by 0 bases and 4 bases, with 10 bases remaining between them. The CDR3 sequence is CASSEAEGSGNTIYF. In nucleotides, the CDR3 is TGTGCCAGCAGTGAAGCGGAGGGTTCGGGAAACACCATATATTTT.

V is TRBV23-1 and J is TRBJ1-6; tentatively, D is TRBD1 (5 bases). TRBV23-1 is labeled an ORF, and its function is uncertain. The CDR3 length is 16 residues. V lost 0 bases and J 5 bases, leaving 11 bases between the germline ends. CDR3: CASSQSRDGDNSPLHF. In DNA, the CDR3 is TGCGCCAGCAGTCAATCGCGGGACGGGGATAATTCACCCCTCCACTTT.

The rearrangement joins TRBV5-4 to TRBJ1-3, with TRBD1 as a possible D gene (6 bases). V was shortened by 1 base and J by 0 bases, with 11 bases between the two germline ends. Germline loops: CDR1 SGHNT, CDR2 YYREEE (reference sequence). There are 16 residues in the CDR3. The CDR3: CASSLTTGTSGNTIYF. The CDR3 DNA sequence: TGTGCCAGCAGCTTGACCACAGGGACCTCTGGAAACACCATATATTTT. Full variable domain (remainder filled in from reference TRBV5-4 and TRBJ1-3): ETGVTQSPTHLIKTRGQQVTLRCSSQSGHNTVSWYQQALGQGPQFIFQYYREEENGRGNFPPRFSGLQFPNYSSELNVNALELDDSALYLCASSLTTGTSGNTIYFGEGSWLTVV.

The gene calls are TRBV6-5 and TRBJ1-1, with D unclear. Germline V CDR1 and CDR2: MNHEY, SVGAGI. Trimming took 6 bases from V and 0 from J, leaving 8 bases between them. The CDR3 is 13 amino acids. Here the CDR3 reads CASSLRMNTEAFF. The CDR3 nucleotides are TGTGCCAGCAGCCTAAGAATGAACACTGAAGCTTTCTTT.

The chain uses TRBV4-1 and TRBJ1-4, with D perhaps TRBD1 (6 bases). Germline lookup yields CDR1 MGHRA and CDR2 YSYEKL. CDR3 size: 15 residues. Trimming shortened V by 0 bases and J by 5 bases, and 10 bases separated the two germline ends. In DNA, the CDR3 is TGCGCCAGCAGCCAAGATGGACAGCCAAATGAAAAACTGTTTTTT. Its protein is CASSQDGQPNEKLFF.

The chain links TRBV9 to TRBJ2-2, with a weak D call TRBD2 (6 bases). The germline V gene encodes CDR1 SGDLS and CDR2 YYNGEE. V was pared by 3 bases and J by 7 bases, with 19 bases between. This CDR3 comprises 16 residues. Here the CDR3 DNA reads TGTGCCAGCAGCGAGGGGTGGCGGGGTAAGGTCGGGGAGCTGTTTTTT. Translation: CASSEGWRGKVGELFF.

Concerning this clone: Other DNA sequences within the sample encode an identical CDR3. The chain employs TRBV7-9 and TRBJ2-7; D perhaps matches TRBD1 (5 bases). V gave up 6 bases and J gave up 3 bases, with 9 bases separating them. The CDR3 sequence is 12 residues long. The germline V gene has CDR1 SEHNR and CDR2 FQNEAQ (reference sequence). This CDR3 is CASSSQGYEQYF. The CDR3 DNA reads as TGTGCCAGCAGTTCCCAGGGCTACGAGCAGTACTTC.

With respect to this clone: The conserved closing phenylalanine or tryptophan is absent in this CDR3, likely reflecting a read error. It is unclear where the CDR3 begins or ends on the DNA, so no DNA is shown, and the CDR3 is as TCRdb lists it. The chain joins TRBV27 to TRBJ1-1. The CDR3 length is 14 residues, termini included. CDR1 and CDR2 (germline): MNHEY, SMNVEV (reference sequence). CDR3 protein: CASSSPYPLSCIQV.

The genes are TRBV6-2 or TRBV6-3 and TRBJ2-7; TRBD1 agrees at 9 bases. CDR1 and CDR2 from the germline V gene are MNHEY and SVGEGT. V shed 2 bases, J shed 1 base, and the junction held 3 bases outside the gene matches. This CDR3 has 15 residues. The CDR3 coding sequence is TGTGCCAGCAGTTACCTGACAGGGGGGTCCTACGAGCAGTACTTC. Protein product: CASSYLTGGSYEQYF.

In its sample, this clone was seen a few times. This chain links TRBV7-9 with TRBJ2-3, with TRBD2 matching over 7 bases. This CDR3 has 13 residues. V trimming: 4 bases; J trimming: 13 bases; junction bases outside the gene matches: 11. CDR1 and CDR2 (germline): SEHNR, FQNEAQ (reference sequence). CDR3 region: CASSSDGGREEYF. The CDR3 nucleotides read TGTGCCAGCAGCTCGGACGGAGGACGGGAGGAGTATTTT.